Detailed here is one T cell receptor (beta chain). In germline, CDR1 is SGHRS, CDR2 YFSETQ. The CDR3 has 13 amino acids. V dropped 5 bases and J dropped 8; count of bases not matched to a gene: 4. Original analysis: Amplification with reference gene primers provided the estimates of nucleated cell counts. This table comes from immunoSEQ multiplex PCR, and its TCRdb copy is limited to in-frame clones, with some not included. The V and J calls and clone size come from that table; D and trimming were worked out from the DNA. The top ten clones hold under 2% of a sample with about 320,000 clones, less than 85% of them seen once. These data are taken from a study of blood T cell repertoires in COVID-19. Turning to the study itself: PBMCs, B-cell-depleted T cells, or T cells provided the cDNA or gDNA that made up the material.

The study drew participants aged about 18 to 90 years from about two dozen US areas. No more than 2 weeks before study entry, exposed participants had met a case of COVID-19. The TCR sequence derives from a woman aged 30 to 39 who had been exposed to COVID-19. The chain recombines TRBV5-1 with TRBJ2-1; 10 bases are a match to TRBD2. Sequenced input: PBMCs or T cells enriched from blood (not recorded which). The chain's CDR3 is CASRVAGGDEQFF. The CDR3 bases are TGCGCCAGCAGGGTAGCGGGGGGCGATGAGCAGTTCTTC.